A selection of T cell receptor beta chains follows, all from one sample in a study of blood T cell repertoires in COVID-19. This table comes from immunoSEQ multiplex PCR, and its TCRdb copy is limited to in-frame clones, with some not included. The sample has some 200,000 clones; approximately 80% are singletons. The specimen was PBMCs or T cells enriched from blood (not recorded which). These receptors came from a man aged 35-49 years who had recovered from COVID-19. Each CDR3 is given with its conserved first and last residue. D genes are given only for firm matches. Where a row states a size, it is once, few, many or the class of an expanded clone; other rows omit it.

clone_size d_call j_call v_call cdr3_aa cdr3_nt
. TRBD1 TRBJ2-3 TRBV7-9 CASDRATDTQYF TGTGCCAGCGACAGGGCCACAGATACGCAGTATTTT
few . TRBJ1-1 TRBV7-2 CASSFRDLTEAFF TGTGCCAGCAGCTTCCGGGATCTGACTGAAGCTTTCTTT
. TRBD1 TRBJ1-4 TRBV15 CATSRSKTGTGEKLFF TGTGCCACCAGCAGATCTAAAACCGGGACAGGGGAAAAACTGTTTTTT
once . TRBJ2-2 TRBV11-2 CASSSSRGNTGELFF TGTGCCAGCAGCTCCTCCCGGGGGAACACCGGGGAGCTGTTTTTT
. TRBD1 TRBJ1-5 TRBV6-2/TRBV6-3 CASSPTGRRYSNQPQHF TGTGCCAGCAGCCCGACAGGGAGAAGGTATAGCAATCAGCCCCAGCATTTT
few . TRBJ1-6 TRBV12-3/TRBV12-4 CASSPQDSPLHF TGTGCCAGCAGCCCTCAGGATTCACCCCTCCACTTT
. . TRBJ1-5 TRBV18 CASSPYEAYSNQPQHF TGTGCCAGCTCACCGTACGAAGCATATAGCAATCAGCCCCAGCATTTT
. . TRBJ1-1 TRBV19 CASIDRQAFF TGTGCCAGTATCGACAGGCAAGCTTTCTTT
. . TRBJ1-2 TRBV5-6 CASSHTGGIYGYTF TGTGCCAGCAGCCACACCGGGGGGATCTATGGCTACACCTTC
. TRBD2 TRBJ2-7 TRBV12-5 CASGLVPQREGSYEQYF TGTGCTAGTGGTTTGGTACCCCAGCGGGAGGGCTCCTACGAGCAGTACTTC
. TRBD2 TRBJ2-5 TRBV4-3 CASSQGALADQETQYF TGCGCCAGCAGCCAAGGGGCCCTAGCGGATCAAGAGACCCAGTACTTC
. TRBD2 TRBJ2-1 TRBV5-4 CASSLDARRGSSYNEQFF TGTGCCAGCAGCTTGGACGCTCGGCGGGGGAGCTCCTACAATGAGCAGTTCTTC
few TRBD2 TRBJ2-6 TRBV3-1/TRBV3-2 CASRTSGSSGANVLTF TGTGCCAGCCGCACTAGCGGGAGTTCTGGGGCCAACGTCCTGACTTTC
. TRBD2 TRBJ2-2 TRBV7-9 CASSWGLAGANTGELFF TGTGCCAGCAGTTGGGGGCTAGCGGGTGCGAACACCGGGGAGCTGTTTTTT
. . TRBJ1-2 TRBV2 CASSPGRGYTF TGTGCCAGCAGTCCCGGCAGGGGCTACACCTTC
once . TRBJ2-7 TRBV28 CASSFSIADSSSYEQYF TGTGCCAGCAGTTTTTCGATAGCGGACTCATCGTCCTACGAGCAGTACTTC
few . TRBJ1-6 TRBV25-1 CASSVQGSSPLHF TGTGCCAGCAGTGTCCAGGGGAGTTCACCCCTCCACTTT
. . TRBJ1-4 TRBV28 CASSHLQGTNEKLFF TGTGCCAGCAGTCACCTACAGGGAACTAATGAAAAACTGTTTTTT
. . TRBJ1-1 TRBV5-1 CASSLSGYTEAFF TGCGCCAGCAGCTTGTCCGGGTACACTGAAGCTTTCTTT
. . TRBJ1-5 TRBV5-1 CASSPGGDQPQHF TGCGCCAGCAGTCCTGGAGGTGATCAGCCCCAGCATTTT
. . TRBJ2-1 TRBV18 CASSPSGGSSYNEQFF TGTGCCAGCTCACCAAGCGGAGGGAGCTCCTACAATGAGCAGTTCTTC
. TRBD1 TRBJ1-2 TRBV18 CASSQGTAPDGYTF TGTGCCAGCTCCCAGGGGACAGCTCCAGATGGCTACACCTTC
. . TRBJ2-7 TRBV28 CASSLGRAAEQYF TGTGCCAGCAGTTTAGGGCGAGCTGCCGAGCAGTACTTC
. . TRBJ1-5 TRBV27 CASGGVGQPQHF TGTGCCAGCGGTGGAGTTGGACAGCCCCAGCATTTT
. TRBD2 TRBJ2-1 TRBV14 CASSQVGSGAYNEQFF TGTGCCAGCAGCCAAGTAGGTAGCGGGGCCTACAATGAGCAGTTCTTC
. TRBD1 TRBJ2-1 TRBV18 CASSPPRGTGLIGDEQFF TGTGCCAGCTCACCACCCCGAGGGACAGGGCTTATCGGCGATGAGCAGTTCTTC
once TRBD1 TRBJ1-5 TRBV5-1 CASSPGTGLNQPQHF TGCGCCAGCAGCCCCGGGACAGGGTTGAATCAGCCCCAGCATTTT
. . TRBJ1-2 TRBV30 CAWSVRWGRTYGYTF TGTGCCTGGAGTGTAAGGTGGGGGCGCACCTATGGCTACACCTTC
. TRBD1 TRBJ2-7 TRBV4-1 CASSQEVRTGPYEQYF TGCGCCAGCAGCCAAGAGGTTAGGACAGGGCCATACGAGCAGTACTTC
. . TRBJ2-1 TRBV4-1 CASSQSIYNEQFF TGCGCCAGCAGCCAGTCCATTTACAATGAGCAGTTCTTC
once TRBD1 TRBJ2-5 TRBV7-3 CASSLTGAQETQYF TGTGCCAGCAGCTTGACAGGGGCCCAAGAGACCCAGTACTTC
. TRBD2 TRBJ2-5 TRBV3-1/TRBV3-2 CASSPARGDAQETQYF TGTGCCAGCAGCCCCGCGCGGGGGGATGCTCAAGAGACCCAGTACTTC
. TRBD1 TRBJ1-2 TRBV28 CASSSGDRANYGYTF TGTGCCAGCAGTTCCGGGGACAGGGCCAACTATGGCTACACCTTC
. . TRBJ2-3 TRBV7-9 CASSLTPGVSTDTQYF TGTGCCAGCAGCCTAACCCCCGGGGTCTCCACAGATACGCAGTATTTT
. TRBD1 TRBJ1-4 TRBV5-1 CASSLDEGAYEKLFF TGCGCCAGCAGCTTGGATGAGGGGGCCTATGAAAAACTGTTTTTT
. TRBD1 TRBJ2-2 TRBV6-5 CASSYSTGRTGELFF TGTGCCAGCAGTTACTCGACAGGGCGCACCGGGGAGCTGTTTTTT
. TRBD1 TRBJ1-1 TRBV10-1 CASSPGQGVVLKF TGCGCCAGCAGCCCGGGACAGGGGGTGGTGTTGAAATTT
. . TRBJ2-5 TRBV2 CASSVDYSETQYF TGTGCCAGCAGTGTAGACTATTCGGAGACCCAGTACTTC
few . TRBJ2-1 TRBV7-3 CASNPGGLGEQFF TGTGCCAGCAACCCCGGGGGGCTAGGTGAGCAGTTCTTC
. . TRBJ1-2 TRBV18 CASSPQQGWDYGYTF TGTGCCAGCTCACCACAGCAGGGGTGGGACTATGGCTACACCTTC
. . TRBJ2-1 TRBV28 CASSFIRRGHEQFF TGTGCCAGCAGTTTCATAAGGCGGGGACATGAGCAGTTCTTC
once . TRBJ2-7 TRBV7-2 CASSPVAGASYEQYF TGTGCCAGCAGCCCGGTCGCAGGGGCGTCCTACGAGCAGTACTTC
. TRBD2 TRBJ2-1 TRBV25-1 CASSRGGTSGNEEQFF TGTGCCAGCAGTCGGGGGGGGACTAGCGGGAACGAAGAGCAGTTCTTC
. TRBD1 TRBJ1-1 TRBV5-8 CASYGQGSAFF TGTGCCAGCTACGGACAGGGATCAGCTTTCTTT
. TRBD1 TRBJ1-2 TRBV18 CASSPRDRGSRGYTF TGTGCCAGCTCACCTCGGGACAGGGGATCGCGGGGCTACACCTTC
. . TRBJ1-2 TRBV28 CASLPGANYGYTF TGTGCCAGCCTCCCCGGGGCTAACTATGGCTACACCTTC
. . TRBJ2-1 TRBV4-3 CASSLQAGSSSYNEQFF TGCGCCAGCAGCCTTCAGGCGGGTTCTAGCTCCTACAATGAGCAGTTCTTC
. TRBD1 TRBJ1-1 TRBV3-1/TRBV3-2 CASTRTGRSTEAFF TGTGCCAGCACACGGACAGGGAGGAGCACTGAAGCTTTCTTT
. TRBD2 TRBJ2-1 TRBV7-9 CASSLMTSAISYNEQFF TGTGCCAGCAGCCTGATGACTAGCGCCATCTCCTACAATGAGCAGTTCTTC
. . TRBJ2-3 TRBV9 CASSVVEGADTQYF TGTGCCAGCAGCGTAGTGGAGGGCGCAGATACGCAGTATTTT